Each of the 20 T cell receptor beta chains below was sequenced from the same sample in a study of blood T cell repertoires in COVID-19. Method: immunoSEQ multiplex PCR; TCRdb's copy keeps in-frame clones and lacks some. The table lists fewer than 300,000 clones, around 90% of them singletons. The sequenced sample was PBMCs or T cells enriched from blood (not recorded which). Receptors originate from a woman aged 25 to 39 who had recovered from COVID-19.

The chain uses TRBV9 and TRBJ1-1; D is perhaps TRBD1 (5 bases). Trimming cost V 4 bases and J 6 bases, with 13 bases left between them. This CDR3 region has 13 residues. In germline, CDR1 is SGDLS, CDR2 YYNGEE. The CDR3 reads CASSPDRTSEAFF. For the CDR3, the DNA is TGTGCCAGCAGCCCCGACAGAACTTCTGAAGCTTTCTTT.

This rearrangement joins TRBV27 to TRBJ2-6; 11 nucleotides agree with TRBD1. V was clipped by 8 bases and J by 4 bases; unmatched bases: 4. The CDR3 sequence is 15 residues long. CDR1 is MNHEY and CDR2 is SMNVEV in the germline V gene (reference sequence). CDR3 in DNA: TGTGCCAGCCGGGACAGGGGGGAAGGGGCCAACGTCCTGACTTTC. This codes for CASRDRGEGANVLTF. Full variable domain (remainder filled in from reference TRBV27 and TRBJ2-6): EAQVTQNPRYLITVTGKKLTVTCSQNMNHEYMSWYRQDPGLGLRQIYYSMNVEVTDKGDVPEGYKVSRKEKRNFPLILESPSPNQTSLYFCASRDRGEGANVLTFGAGSRLTVL.

The genes are TRBV11-2 and TRBJ2-1; D gene uncertain. This CDR3 is built from 12 residues. Per the germline V gene, CDR1 is SGHAT and CDR2 is FQNNGV. The V gene lost 2 bases and the J gene lost 8 bases, with 7 bases spanning the gap. CDR3 region: CASSLSGDEQFF. The CDR3 DNA sequence: TGTGCCAGCAGCTTATCCGGAGATGAGCAGTTCTTC.

This chain connects TRBV5-5 to TRBJ2-7; TRBD2 matches at 11 bases. V lost 3 bases to trimming and J lost 1 base; unmatched junction nucleotides: 3. The germline CDR1 and CDR2 sequences are SGHKS and YYEKEE (reference sequence). This CDR3 has 15 amino acids. CDR3 amino acids: CASSSGTSGSYEQYF. The CDR3 DNA is TGTGCCAGCAGCTCCGGGACTAGCGGATCCTACGAGCAGTACTTC.

The V and J genes are TRBV5-1 and TRBJ1-4; 8 positions agree with TRBD1. J was trimmed by 5 bases and V by 2 bases; bases with no gene match: 8. The CDR3 spans 16 residues. CDR1 and CDR2 (germline): SGHRS, YFSETQ. CDR3 DNA: TGCGCCAGCAGCTTTTTCGGACAGGGCCTAAATGAAAAACTGTTTTTT. Its translation: CASSFFGQGLNEKLFF.

The V call is TRBV2, the J call TRBJ2-2; 9 positions match TRBD1. This CDR3 is built from 15 residues. CDR1 and CDR2 (germline): SNHLY, FYNNEI. V lost 8 bases, J lost 0 bases, and 4 bases stayed unmatched. The CDR3 region is CASGGTGTNTGELFF. In nucleotides, the CDR3 is TGTGCCAGCGGGGGGACAGGGACGAACACCGGGGAGCTGTTTTTT. The full variable domain, with the rest looked up from reference TRBV2 and TRBJ2-2, is EPEVTQTPSHQVTQMGQEVILRCVPISNHLYFYWYRQILGQKVEFLVSFYNNEISEKSEIFDDQFSVERPDGSNFTLKIRSTKLEDSAMYFCASGGTGTNTGELFFGEGSRLTVL.

The CDR3 loop is CASSNTGADTGELFF. Written as DNA, the CDR3 is TGTGCCAGTAGTAACACAGGGGCGGACACCGGGGAGCTGTTTTTT. V and J are TRBV19 and TRBJ2-2, with 7 bases that match TRBD1. This CDR3 comprises 15 residues. With V trimmed by 4 bases and J by 3 bases, 5 bases remained unmatched. Looked up from germline, CDR1 is LNHDA and CDR2 is SQIVND (reference sequence).

The DNA for the CDR3 is TGTGCCAGCAGCAACGGGAGGGGGCGGGAGACCCAGTACTTC. Translation: CASSNGRGRETQYF. This sequence joins TRBV21-1 and TRBJ2-5; TRBD2, the D gene given by the table, was not confirmed from the DNA. TRBV21-1 is classified as a pseudogene. The CDR3 consists of 14 residues.

This clone was found once. The rearrangement joins TRBV15 to TRBJ2-7, with a tentative D call TRBD1 (6 bases). Trimming shortened V by 1 base and J by 3 bases, and 10 bases separated the two germline ends. This CDR3 comprises 14 residues. Germline loops: CDR1 LNHNV, CDR2 YYDKDF (reference sequence). The CDR3 DNA follows: TGTGCCACCAGCAGAGGGGACACCTACTACGAGCAGTACTTC. It encodes CATSRGDTYYEQYF.

This clone was detected a few times. The chain has TRBV7-2 and TRBJ2-7, with TRBD2 matching over 7 bases. CDR1 is SGHTA, CDR2 FQGNSA, per germline. V shed 1 base and J 0 bases; nucleotides not matched to a gene: 6. The CDR3 contains 16 residues. CDR3 nucleotide sequence: TGTGCCAGCAGCTTAGGTCACGGGGGGACCTCCTACGAGCAGTACTTC. This encodes CASSLGHGGTSYEQYF.

V usage is TRBV5-1 and J usage is TRBJ1-3, with a tentative D call TRBD1 (5 bases). The V and J ends lost 4 bases and 1 base respectively, with 12 bases between them. The CDR3 sequence is 15 residues long. Germline assignment: CDR1 SGHRS and CDR2 YFSETQ. The CDR3 sequence: CASSNNQGSGNTIYF. In DNA form, the CDR3 reads TGCGCCAGCAGCAACAATCAGGGTTCTGGAAACACCATATATTTT.

DNA of the CDR3: TGTGCCATCAGTGAAACCCTAGCTTGGTACGAGCAGTACTTC. Amino acids: CAISETLAWYEQYF. The rearrangement uses TRBV10-3 and TRBJ2-7; perhaps TRBD2 as D (5 bases). CDR3 length: 14 residues. Looked up from germline, CDR1 is ENHRY and CDR2 is SYGVKD. The V end was cut by 3 bases, the J end by 4 bases, with 13 bases between.

The gene calls are TRBV19 and TRBJ1-5; weak D call: TRBD1 (6 bases). Germline V gene lookup returns CDR1 LNHDA and CDR2 SQIVND (reference sequence). The CDR3 length is 14 residues. The V end lost 2 bases, the J end lost 2 bases, and 7 bases lay between the germline ends. The CDR3 here is CASSIHRGNQPQHF. In DNA form, the CDR3 reads TGTGCCAGTAGTATACACAGGGGCAATCAGCCCCAGCATTTT.

The V call is TRBV30, the J call TRBJ1-6; D uncertain. There are 17 residues in the CDR3. Looked up from germline, CDR1 is GTSNPN and CDR2 is SVGIG (reference sequence). V was pared by 4 bases and J by 9 bases, with 25 bases between. CDR3 protein: CAWNGQRTSGFGSPLHF. DNA of the CDR3: TGTGCCTGGAACGGCCAACGTACTTCGGGGTTTGGTTCACCCCTCCACTTT. Supplemented by reference TRBV30 and TRBJ1-6, the full variable domain reads SQTIHQWPATLVQPVGSPLSLECTVEGTSNPNLYWYRQAAGRGLQLLFYSVGIGQISSEVPQNLSASRPQDRQFILSSKKLLLSDSGFYLCAWNGQRTSGFGSPLHFGNGTRLTVT.

This chain uses TRBV9 with TRBJ2-2; 11 positions agree with TRBD2. J gave up 4 bases and V 1 base, and 12 bases lay outside the gene matches. CDR3 length: 19 residues. Germline lookup yields CDR1 SGDLS and CDR2 YYNGEE. CDR3 coding DNA: TGTGCCAGCAGCGTAATCCCCCAACTAGCGGGAGTCTCCACCGGGGAGCTGTTTTTT. Amino acids: CASSVIPQLAGVSTGELFF. Full variable domain (outside the CDR3, taken from reference TRBV9 and TRBJ2-2): DSGVTQTPKHLITATGQRVTLRCSPRSGDLSVYWYQQSLDQGLQFLIQYYNGEERAKGNILERFSAQQFPDLHSELNLSSLELGDSALYFCASSVIPQLAGVSTGELFFGEGSRLTVL.

CDR3 bases: TGTGCCAGCAGCCAGACCCTAGCGGTTATCTACAATGAGCAGTTCTTC. Amino acids: CASSQTLAVIYNEQFF. The chain has TRBV4-2 and TRBJ2-1; 7 nucleotides align to TRBD2. J was trimmed by 3 bases and V by 3 bases; bases with no gene match: 8. This CDR3 is 16 amino acids long. Germline V gene data show CDR1 as LGHNA and CDR2 as YNFKEQ.

The chain uses TRBV4-2 and TRBJ2-1; 9 bases align to TRBD2. V was pared by 2 bases and J by 6 bases, with 5 bases of the junction left unmatched. Germline-derived CDR1 and CDR2 are LGHNA and YNFKEQ. CDR3 length equals 15 residues. The CDR3 loop reads CASSQSGTSSNEQFF. The CDR3, as DNA: TGTGCCAGCAGCCAATCCGGGACTAGCAGCAATGAGCAGTTCTTC.

The chain is built from TRBV19 and TRBJ2-7; 8 bases are a match to TRBD1. The CDR3 is 13 amino acids. J was trimmed by 1 base and V by 5 bases; bases with no gene match: 1. CDR1 is LNHDA and CDR2 is SQIVND in the germline V gene (reference sequence). The CDR3 DNA reads TGTGCCAGTAGTTACAGGGGGTCCTACGAGCAGTACTTC. It translates to CASSYRGSYEQYF.

The chain couples TRBV19 to TRBJ2-3; maybe TRBD1 (6 bases). The ends were cut back, 2 bases at V and 2 bases at J, with 17 bases in the middle. Germline assignment: CDR1 LNHDA and CDR2 SQIVND (reference sequence). This CDR3 has 17 residues. This chain's CDR3 is CASSIITGTLLTDTQYF. The CDR3 nucleotides read TGTGCCAGTAGTATAATTACCGGGACACTACTCACAGATACGCAGTATTTT.

The chain links TRBV30 to TRBJ2-3, with 14 bases lining up with TRBD2. Per the germline V gene, CDR1 is GTSNPN and CDR2 is SVGIG (reference sequence). With V trimmed by 1 base and J by 6 bases, 0 bases remained unmatched. This CDR3 spans 14 amino acids. Written as DNA, the CDR3 is TGTGCCTGGAGTGGGACTAGCGGGAGGGATACGCAGTATTTT. Translating it yields CAWSGTSGRDTQYF. The full variable domain, with the rest looked up from reference TRBV30 and TRBJ2-3, is SQTIHQWPATLVQPVGSPLSLECTVEGTSNPNLYWYRQAAGRGLQLLFYSVGIGQISSEVPQNLSASRPQDRQFILSSKKLLLSDSGFYLCAWSGTSGRDTQYFGPGTRLTVL.